This is a list of T cell receptor beta chains from one sample in a study of cytomegalovirus exposure and HLA in healthy donors. Repertoires were generated with immunoSEQ multiplex PCR, while TCRdb's copy carries only in-frame clones and drops some. The table has 70,000 or so clones, roughly nine tenths seen once. The sequencing sample was made of PBMCs. These receptors all stem from a young man in good health and CMV-seronegative. The CDR3 runs from the conserved cysteine through the conserved F or W. A D gene is named only where the DNA matches it firmly. Not every row has a clone size; where given, it reads once, few, many or a size class.

clone_size	cdr3_length	v_call	j_call	d_call	cdr3_nt	cdr3_aa
once	16	TRBV7-9	TRBJ2-6	NA	TGTGCCAGCAGTCGCTCAGGGGTTTCTGGGGCCAACGTCCTGACTTTC	CASSRSGVSGANVLTF
NA	15	TRBV28	TRBJ2-1	TRBD1	TGTGCCAGCAGTTCAACGGGACAGGGGAACAATGAGCAGTTCTTC	CASSSTGQGNNEQFF
NA	13	TRBV9	TRBJ2-7	NA	TGTGCCAGCAGCGCCGGGGTAACCTACGAGCAGTACTTC	CASSAGVTYEQYF
NA	13	TRBV25-1	TRBJ2-5	NA	TGTGCCAGCAGACAGGCAGGCGGAGAGACCCAGTACTTC	CASRQAGGETQYF
NA	16	TRBV7-9	TRBJ2-5	NA	TGTGCCAGCAGCCCTGGGGCCAGGGGGGACCAAGAGACCCAGTACTTC	CASSPGARGDQETQYF
NA	15	TRBV28	TRBJ1-4	NA	TGTGCCAGCAGCCTACCCCGAGCAACTAATGAAAAACTGTTTTTT	CASSLPRATNEKLFF
NA	13	TRBV11-3	TRBJ2-1	NA	TGTGCCAGCAGCTTAGTCGGGAACAATGAGCAGTTCTTC	CASSLVGNNEQFF
once	18	TRBV28	TRBJ2-6	NA	TGTGCCAGCAGTTTACCCCAGGGCGAGTCCTCTGGGGCCAACGTCCTGACTTTC	CASSLPQGESSGANVLTF
NA	17	TRBV19	TRBJ2-5	TRBD1	TGTGCCAGTAGTATAGGACTCCGGGACAGGGGCCAAGAGACCCAGTACTTC	CASSIGLRDRGQETQYF
NA	14	TRBV13	TRBJ2-7	NA	TGTGCCAGCAGCTTAGCAGGACTCTCCTACGAGCAGTACTTC	CASSLAGLSYEQYF
NA	18	TRBV9	TRBJ1-3	NA	TGTGCCAGCAGCGTAGGGAGGTGGTCAGAGGGCTCTGGAAACACCATATATTTT	CASSVGRWSEGSGNTIYF
NA	13	TRBV5-1	TRBJ2-5	TRBD1	TGCGCCAGCAGGGGCCTCAGGGGGGAGACCCAGTACTTC	CASRGLRGETQYF
NA	13	TRBV5-6	TRBJ2-7	NA	TGTGCCAGCAGCTTCGGACAGACCTACGAGCAGTACTTC	CASSFGQTYEQYF